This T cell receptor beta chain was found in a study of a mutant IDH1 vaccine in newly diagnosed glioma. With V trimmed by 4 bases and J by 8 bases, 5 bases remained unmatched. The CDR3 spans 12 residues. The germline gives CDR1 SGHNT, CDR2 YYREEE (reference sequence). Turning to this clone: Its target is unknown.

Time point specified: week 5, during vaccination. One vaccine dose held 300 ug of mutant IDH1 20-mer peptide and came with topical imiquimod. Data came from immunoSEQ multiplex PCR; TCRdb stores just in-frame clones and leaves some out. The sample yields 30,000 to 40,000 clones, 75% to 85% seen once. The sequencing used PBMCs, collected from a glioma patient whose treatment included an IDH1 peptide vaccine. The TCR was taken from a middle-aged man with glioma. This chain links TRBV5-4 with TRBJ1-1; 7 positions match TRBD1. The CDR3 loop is CASSPGQSEAFF. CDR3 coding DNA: TGTGCCAGCAGCCCGGGACAGTCGGAAGCTTTCTTT.